Listed here is a single TCR beta chain. The data belong to a study of shared T cell receptors in the human thymus. Deletions cut 0 bases from V and 1 base from J, with 8 bases between. This CDR3 is 15 amino acids long. The germline V gene has CDR1 SGHDT and CDR2 YYEEEE. The method was immunoSEQ multiplex PCR; TCRdb's version includes in-frame clones alone and lacks a portion of them. The sample consists of about 540,000 clones, roughly 74% of them appearing once. These same data were also listed under a study on human thymus T cells.

This receptor was taken from a boy less than two years old with a congenital heart defect. Sequenced: thymocytes. V and J are TRBV5-6 and TRBJ2-1, with a tentative D call TRBD2 (6 bases). The CDR3 coding sequence is TGTGCCAGCAGCTTGGGGGGGGAGTCCTACAATGAGCAGTTCTTC. As protein: CASSLGGESYNEQFF. The complete variable domain, with remaining parts taken from reference TRBV5-6 and TRBJ2-1, reads DAGVTQSPTHLIKTRGQQVTLRCSPKSGHDTVSWYQQALGQGPQFIFQYYEEEERQRGNFPDRFSGHQFPNYSSELNVNALLLGDSALYLCASSLGGESYNEQFFGPGTRLTVL.